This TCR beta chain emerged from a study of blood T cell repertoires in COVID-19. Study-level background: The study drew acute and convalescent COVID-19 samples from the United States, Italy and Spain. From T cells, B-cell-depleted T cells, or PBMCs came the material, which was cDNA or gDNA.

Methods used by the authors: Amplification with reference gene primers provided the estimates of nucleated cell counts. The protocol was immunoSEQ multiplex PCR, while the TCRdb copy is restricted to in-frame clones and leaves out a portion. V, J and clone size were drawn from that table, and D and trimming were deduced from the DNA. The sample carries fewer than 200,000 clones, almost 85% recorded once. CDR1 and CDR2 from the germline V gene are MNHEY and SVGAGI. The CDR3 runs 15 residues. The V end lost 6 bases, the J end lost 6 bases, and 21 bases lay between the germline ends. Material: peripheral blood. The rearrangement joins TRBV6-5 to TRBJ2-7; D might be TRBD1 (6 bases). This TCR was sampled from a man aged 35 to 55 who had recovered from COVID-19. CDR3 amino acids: CASSQTTGYLSEQYF. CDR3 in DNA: TGTGCCAGCAGCCAAACAACAGGGTATCTCTCCGAGCAGTACTTC.